The rows below give T cell receptor beta chains drawn from one sample of a study of CD8+ T cells in alopecia areata. Here immunoSEQ multiplex PCR was the method, and the copy in TCRdb shows in-frame clones only, minus some. Of approximately 140,000 clones listed, around 87% are singletons. Here the sequenced sample was CD8+ T cells sorted from blood, taken at week 0. Receptors originate from a human donor with alopecia areata. Both conserved end residues are part of each CDR3. Fields, in order: D gene, clone size, J gene, V gene, CDR3 protein, CDR3 DNA. D genes are given only for firm matches. Size is stated for part of the rows, as once, few or many counts, or as a class when the clone is expanded.

d_gene: -; abundance: -; j_gene: TRBJ1-1; v_gene: TRBV7-6; CDR3aa: CASSLGVSNTEAFF; CDR3nt: TGTGCCAGCAGCTTAGGGGTTTCGAACACTGAAGCTTTCTTT
d_gene: TRBD2; abundance: once; j_gene: TRBJ2-3; v_gene: TRBV6-6; CDR3aa: CASSYSRTSGTDTQYF; CDR3nt: TGTGCCAGCAGTTACTCACGGACTAGCGGCACAGATACGCAGTATTTT
d_gene: -; abundance: -; j_gene: TRBJ2-7; v_gene: TRBV5-6; CDR3aa: CASSFGSSYEQYF; CDR3nt: TGTGCCAGCAGCTTCGGTTCTTCCTACGAGCAGTACTTC
d_gene: -; abundance: -; j_gene: TRBJ1-4; v_gene: TRBV18; CDR3aa: CASSPTSGAILEKLFF; CDR3nt: TGTGCCAGCTCGCCTACCTCGGGGGCGATTCTCGAAAAACTGTTTTTT
d_gene: -; abundance: -; j_gene: TRBJ1-4; v_gene: TRBV29-1; CDR3aa: CSVDKRGDESEKLFF; CDR3nt: TGCAGCGTTGATAAGCGTGGGGACGAGTCGGAAAAACTGTTTTTT
d_gene: -; abundance: once; j_gene: TRBJ2-5; v_gene: TRBV18; CDR3aa: CASSPATGQETRYF; CDR3nt: TGTGCCAGCTCACCCGCGACCGGTCAAGAGACCCGGTACTTC
d_gene: -; abundance: -; j_gene: TRBJ2-1; v_gene: TRBV7-3; CDR3aa: CASSFVWGEGNEQFF; CDR3nt: TGTGCCAGCAGCTTTGTGTGGGGGGAAGGCAATGAGCAGTTCTTC
d_gene: -; abundance: -; j_gene: TRBJ2-7; v_gene: TRBV9; CDR3aa: CASSAGAENEQYF; CDR3nt: TGTGCCAGTTCGGCCGGGGCCGAGAACGAGCAGTACTTC
d_gene: TRBD2; abundance: -; j_gene: TRBJ2-6; v_gene: TRBV16; CDR3aa: CASSQFEREASGANVLTF; CDR3nt: TGTGCCAGCAGCCAATTTGAGCGGGAGGCCTCTGGGGCCAACGTCCTGACTTTC
d_gene: -; abundance: -; j_gene: TRBJ2-1; v_gene: TRBV5-4; CDR3aa: CASSTNRGIALSNEQFF; CDR3nt: TGTGCCAGCAGCACGAACCGGGGGATAGCTCTGTCCAATGAGCAGTTCTTC
d_gene: -; abundance: -; j_gene: TRBJ1-2; v_gene: TRBV7-2; CDR3aa: CASSLAPGAYGYTF; CDR3nt: TGTGCCAGCAGCTTAGCGCCTGGGGCCTATGGCTACACCTTC
d_gene: -; abundance: many; j_gene: TRBJ2-3; v_gene: TRBV7-2; CDR3aa: CASSYTDTQYF; CDR3nt: TGTGCCAGCAGTTACACAGATACGCAGTATTTT
d_gene: TRBD1; abundance: -; j_gene: TRBJ2-5; v_gene: TRBV7-9; CDR3aa: CASSLGGRGLTHSQETQYF; CDR3nt: TGTGCCAGCAGCTTAGGAGGCAGGGGGCTGACTCATTCCCAAGAGACCCAGTACTTC
d_gene: -; abundance: -; j_gene: TRBJ2-7; v_gene: TRBV30; CDR3aa: CAWSPGTANYEQYF; CDR3nt: TGTGCCTGGAGTCCCGGGACGGCTAACTACGAGCAGTACTTC
d_gene: TRBD1; abundance: -; j_gene: TRBJ1-1; v_gene: TRBV7-9; CDR3aa: CASSLDPGQGNTEAFF; CDR3nt: TGTGCCAGCAGCTTAGACCCGGGACAGGGAAACACTGAAGCTTTCTTT
d_gene: TRBD1; abundance: -; j_gene: TRBJ2-7; v_gene: TRBV27; CDR3aa: CASSLSGTGGNYEQYF; CDR3nt: TGTGCCAGCAGTTTATCGGGGACAGGGGGGAACTACGAGCAGTACTTC
d_gene: -; abundance: -; j_gene: TRBJ2-6; v_gene: TRBV11-2; CDR3aa: CASSSSPGANVLTF; CDR3nt: TGTGCCAGCAGCTCGAGCCCTGGGGCCAACGTCCTGACTTTC
d_gene: -; abundance: -; j_gene: TRBJ2-3; v_gene: TRBV7-6; CDR3aa: CASSFLTSTDTQYF; CDR3nt: TGTGCCAGCAGCTTTCTAACTAGCACAGATACGCAGTATTTT
d_gene: TRBD1; abundance: -; j_gene: TRBJ2-7; v_gene: TRBV2; CDR3aa: CASITTGYEQYF; CDR3nt: TGTGCCAGCATTACGACAGGGTACGAGCAGTACTTC
d_gene: -; abundance: -; j_gene: TRBJ2-7; v_gene: TRBV15; CDR3aa: CATSRDLLSAPIEQYF; CDR3nt: TGTGCCACCAGCAGAGATCTCTTAAGCGCACCGATCGAGCAGTACTTC
d_gene: -; abundance: -; j_gene: TRBJ1-1; v_gene: TRBV9; CDR3aa: CASSVGGETEAFF; CDR3nt: TGTGCCAGCAGCGTAGGAGGAGAAACTGAAGCTTTCTTT
d_gene: TRBD1; abundance: -; j_gene: TRBJ2-3; v_gene: TRBV7-9; CDR3aa: CASSHQPGQGVDTQYF; CDR3nt: TGTGCCAGCAGCCATCAACCGGGACAGGGAGTAGATACGCAGTATTTT
d_gene: TRBD2; abundance: -; j_gene: TRBJ2-7; v_gene: TRBV27; CDR3aa: CASSLSSGGFYEQYF; CDR3nt: TGTGCCAGCAGTTTATCGAGCGGGGGCTTCTACGAGCAGTACTTC
d_gene: -; abundance: -; j_gene: TRBJ2-2; v_gene: TRBV12-5; CDR3aa: CASGLLTGTGELFF; CDR3nt: TGTGCTAGTGGTTTGCTTACGGGGACCGGGGAGCTGTTTTTT
d_gene: -; abundance: once; j_gene: TRBJ2-7; v_gene: TRBV6-1; CDR3aa: CASSARDSNYEQYF; CDR3nt: TGTGCCAGCAGTGCCCGGGACTCTAACTACGAGCAGTACTTC
d_gene: -; abundance: -; j_gene: TRBJ1-2; v_gene: TRBV27; CDR3aa: CASSLKGVDYGYTF; CDR3nt: TGTGCCAGCAGTTTAAAAGGAGTCGACTATGGCTACACCTTC
d_gene: -; abundance: -; j_gene: TRBJ2-3; v_gene: TRBV2; CDR3aa: CASIRRGDTQYF; CDR3nt: TGTGCCAGCATCCGCAGGGGAGATACGCAGTATTTT
d_gene: TRBD1; abundance: -; j_gene: TRBJ1-2; v_gene: TRBV28; CDR3aa: CASTHQDTGTGWNYGYTF; CDR3nt: TGTGCCAGCACTCATCAAGACACGGGGACAGGGTGGAACTATGGCTACACCTTC
d_gene: -; abundance: -; j_gene: TRBJ2-7; v_gene: TRBV7-9; CDR3aa: CASSLGITYEQYF; CDR3nt: TGTGCCAGCAGCCTAGGGATTACCTACGAGCAGTACTTC
d_gene: -; abundance: -; j_gene: TRBJ2-1; v_gene: TRBV12-5; CDR3aa: CASGDPSSYNEQFF; CDR3nt: TGTGCTAGTGGAGACCCTAGCTCCTACAATGAGCAGTTCTTC
d_gene: -; abundance: -; j_gene: TRBJ2-3; v_gene: TRBV7-6; CDR3aa: CASSLAIAGSTDTQYF; CDR3nt: TGTGCCAGCAGCTTAGCGATCGCGGGGTCCACAGATACGCAGTATTTT
d_gene: TRBD1; abundance: -; j_gene: TRBJ2-3; v_gene: TRBV7-9; CDR3aa: CASSQVGTGGEEDTQYF; CDR3nt: TGTGCCAGCAGCCAAGTCGGGACAGGGGGTGAAGAAGATACGCAGTATTTT
d_gene: TRBD2; abundance: few; j_gene: TRBJ2-1; v_gene: TRBV5-1; CDR3aa: CASTYGGEVYNEQFF; CDR3nt: TGCGCCAGCACCTATGGGGGGGAAGTATACAATGAGCAGTTCTTC
d_gene: TRBD1; abundance: once; j_gene: TRBJ2-2; v_gene: TRBV4-1; CDR3aa: CASSQKNRGSGTGELFF; CDR3nt: TGCGCCAGCAGCCAAAAGAACAGGGGATCGGGCACCGGGGAGCTGTTTTTT
d_gene: TRBD2; abundance: -; j_gene: TRBJ2-1; v_gene: TRBV2; CDR3aa: CASRGSYNEQFF; CDR3nt: TGTGCCAGCCGCGGGAGCTACAATGAGCAGTTCTTC
d_gene: TRBD1; abundance: -; j_gene: TRBJ2-7; v_gene: TRBV30; CDR3aa: CAWMDRTYEQYF; CDR3nt: TGTGCCTGGATGGACAGGACCTACGAGCAGTACTTC
d_gene: -; abundance: -; j_gene: TRBJ2-6; v_gene: TRBV9; CDR3aa: CASSVDTTSGANVLTF; CDR3nt: TGTGCCAGCAGCGTAGACACCACCTCTGGGGCCAACGTCCTGACTTTC
d_gene: TRBD1; abundance: once; j_gene: TRBJ1-1; v_gene: TRBV27; CDR3aa: CASSLDRGGNEAFF; CDR3nt: TGTGCCAGCAGTTTAGACAGGGGGGGGAATGAAGCTTTCTTT
d_gene: -; abundance: -; j_gene: TRBJ1-3; v_gene: TRBV5-8; CDR3aa: CASSPEGGTDGNTIYF; CDR3nt: TGTGCCAGCAGCCCCGAGGGAGGAACTGATGGAAACACCATATATTTT
d_gene: TRBD2; abundance: -; j_gene: TRBJ2-1; v_gene: TRBV11-3; CDR3aa: CASSLDHTSGSGNEQFF; CDR3nt: TGTGCCAGCAGCTTAGACCATACTAGCGGGAGTGGGAATGAGCAGTTCTTC
d_gene: -; abundance: -; j_gene: TRBJ2-5; v_gene: TRBV27; CDR3aa: CASSLGVTQYF; CDR3nt: TGTGCCAGCAGTTTAGGAGTTACCCAGTACTTC
d_gene: -; abundance: -; j_gene: TRBJ2-3; v_gene: TRBV6-5; CDR3aa: CASSYGDNTDTQYF; CDR3nt: TGTGCCAGCAGTTACGGAGATAACACAGATACGCAGTATTTT
d_gene: TRBD2; abundance: -; j_gene: TRBJ2-7; v_gene: TRBV4-1; CDR3aa: CASSQDPASGDEQYF; CDR3nt: TGCGCCAGCAGCCAAGATCCAGCTAGCGGGGACGAGCAGTACTTC
d_gene: TRBD2; abundance: -; j_gene: TRBJ2-3; v_gene: TRBV11-2; CDR3aa: CASSFIPGLAGGSTDTQYF; CDR3nt: TGTGCCAGCAGCTTTATTCCGGGACTAGCGGGGGGGAGCACAGATACGCAGTATTTT
d_gene: TRBD1; abundance: -; j_gene: TRBJ2-7; v_gene: TRBV7-6; CDR3aa: CASSLGQGINEQYF; CDR3nt: TGTGCCAGCAGCTTAGGACAGGGGATCAACGAGCAGTACTTC
d_gene: -; abundance: -; j_gene: TRBJ2-5; v_gene: TRBV7-8; CDR3aa: CASSLVGRLETQYF; CDR3nt: TGTGCCAGCAGCTTAGTGGGCCGCCTTGAGACCCAGTACTTC
d_gene: -; abundance: few; j_gene: TRBJ2-5; v_gene: TRBV6-5; CDR3aa: CASSEASSETQYF; CDR3nt: TGTGCCAGCAGTGAAGCTTCTTCAGAGACCCAGTACTTC
d_gene: -; abundance: -; j_gene: TRBJ2-3; v_gene: TRBV29-1; CDR3aa: CSVEGLLAPDTQYF; CDR3nt: TGCAGCGTTGAAGGGCTACTAGCTCCAGATACGCAGTATTTT
d_gene: -; abundance: -; j_gene: TRBJ1-4; v_gene: TRBV9; CDR3aa: CASSVGTSTNEKLFF; CDR3nt: TGTGCCAGCAGCGTAGGCACGTCAACTAATGAAAAACTGTTTTTT
d_gene: -; abundance: -; j_gene: TRBJ1-1; v_gene: TRBV7-9; CDR3aa: CASSLPTQGLTNTEAFF; CDR3nt: TGTGCCAGCAGCTTACCAACTCAGGGACTTACCAACACTGAAGCTTTCTTT
d_gene: -; abundance: -; j_gene: TRBJ1-5; v_gene: TRBV4-1; CDR3aa: CASSQESGRDNQPQHF; CDR3nt: TGCGCCAGCAGCCAAGAGTCAGGAAGGGACAATCAGCCCCAGCATTTT
d_gene: -; abundance: -; j_gene: TRBJ1-1; v_gene: TRBV27; CDR3aa: CASSSAREAFF; CDR3nt: TGTGCCAGCAGTTCCGCAAGGGAAGCTTTCTTT
d_gene: -; abundance: -; j_gene: TRBJ2-7; v_gene: TRBV27; CDR3aa: CASSPQGSEQYF; CDR3nt: TGTGCCAGCAGTCCGCAGGGAAGCGAGCAGTACTTC
d_gene: -; abundance: -; j_gene: TRBJ2-3; v_gene: TRBV4-1; CDR3aa: CASSQDGDRFRDTQYF; CDR3nt: TGCGCCAGCAGCCAAGATGGGGACCGATTTAGGGATACGCAGTATTTT